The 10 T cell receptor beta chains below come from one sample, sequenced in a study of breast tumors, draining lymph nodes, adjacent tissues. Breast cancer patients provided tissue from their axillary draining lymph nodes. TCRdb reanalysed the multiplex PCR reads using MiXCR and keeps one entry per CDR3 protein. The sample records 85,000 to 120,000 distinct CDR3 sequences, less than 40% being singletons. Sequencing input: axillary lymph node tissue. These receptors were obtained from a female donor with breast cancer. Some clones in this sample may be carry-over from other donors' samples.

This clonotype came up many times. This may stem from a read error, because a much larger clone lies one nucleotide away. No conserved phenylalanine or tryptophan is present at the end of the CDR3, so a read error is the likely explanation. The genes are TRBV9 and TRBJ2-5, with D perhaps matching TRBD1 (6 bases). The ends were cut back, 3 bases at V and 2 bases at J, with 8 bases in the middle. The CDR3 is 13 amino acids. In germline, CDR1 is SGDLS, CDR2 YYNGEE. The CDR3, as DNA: TGTGCCAGCAGCGGGGGGCGGCAAGAGACCCAGTACTCC. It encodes CASSGGRQETQYS.

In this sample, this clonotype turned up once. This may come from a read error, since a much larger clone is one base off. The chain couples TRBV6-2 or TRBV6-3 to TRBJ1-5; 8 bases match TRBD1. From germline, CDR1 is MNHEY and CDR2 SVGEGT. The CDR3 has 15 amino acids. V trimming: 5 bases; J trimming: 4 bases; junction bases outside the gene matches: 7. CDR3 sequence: CASSHRTGTNQPQHF. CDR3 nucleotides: TGTGCCAGCAGTCACCGGACAGGGACAAATCAGCCCCAGCATTTT.

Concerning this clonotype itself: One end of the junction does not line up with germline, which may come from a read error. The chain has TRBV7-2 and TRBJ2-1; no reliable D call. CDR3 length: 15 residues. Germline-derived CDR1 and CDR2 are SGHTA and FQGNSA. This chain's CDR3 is CASGSASSIYNEQLF. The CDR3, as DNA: TGTGCCAGCGGCAGCGCCTCTTCGATCTACAATGAGCAGCTCTTC.

In nucleotides, the CDR3 is TGTGCCAGCAGCAAAGGAGGACCTAGGAACACTGAAGCTTTCTTT. Translating gives CASSKGGPRNTEAFF. V usage is TRBV5-4 and J usage is TRBJ1-1; D unresolved. V dropped 4 bases and J dropped 1 base, with 14 bases sitting between them. Germline V gene data show CDR1 as SGHNT and CDR2 as YYREEE (reference sequence). This CDR3 is 15 amino acids long.

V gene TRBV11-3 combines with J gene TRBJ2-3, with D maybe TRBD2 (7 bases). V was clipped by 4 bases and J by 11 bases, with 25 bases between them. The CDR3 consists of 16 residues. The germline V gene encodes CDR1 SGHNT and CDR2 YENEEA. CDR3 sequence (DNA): TGTGCCAGCAGCTCCGGCCGGGGGGCCCGCAGCAATGAGCAGTATTTT. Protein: CASSSGRGARSNEQYF.

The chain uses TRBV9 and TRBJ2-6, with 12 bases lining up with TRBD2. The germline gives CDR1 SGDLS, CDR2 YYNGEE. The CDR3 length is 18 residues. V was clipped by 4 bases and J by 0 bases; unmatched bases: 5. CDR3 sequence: CASSILAGGLSGANVLTF. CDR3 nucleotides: TGTGCCAGCAGCATACTAGCGGGGGGACTCTCTGGGGCCAACGTCCTGACTTTC.

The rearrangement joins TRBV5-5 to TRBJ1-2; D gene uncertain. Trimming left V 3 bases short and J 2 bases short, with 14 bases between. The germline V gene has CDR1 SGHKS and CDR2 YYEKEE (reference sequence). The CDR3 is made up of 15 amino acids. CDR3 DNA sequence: TGTGCCAGCAGCTCCCACAAGGCCCCAAACTATGGCTACACCTTC. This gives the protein CASSSHKAPNYGYTF.

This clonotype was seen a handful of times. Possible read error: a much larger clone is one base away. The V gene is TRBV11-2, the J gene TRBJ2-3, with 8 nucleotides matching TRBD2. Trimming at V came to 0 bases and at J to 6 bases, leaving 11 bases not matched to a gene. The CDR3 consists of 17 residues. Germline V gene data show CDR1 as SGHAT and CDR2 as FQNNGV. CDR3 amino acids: CASSLETSASSFDTQYF. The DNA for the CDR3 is TGTGCCAGCAGCTTAGAGACTAGCGCGAGTTCATTTGATACGCAGTATTTT.

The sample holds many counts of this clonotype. The CDR3 here is CASSFPETYEQYF. The CDR3 DNA sequence: TGTGCCAGCAGCTTCCCGGAAACCTACGAGCAGTACTTC. This chain joins TRBV7-2 and TRBJ2-7; no clear D. Per germline, CDR1 SGHTA and CDR2 FQGNSA. This CDR3 is 13 amino acids long. V shed 3 bases and J shed 2 bases, with 8 bases lying between them.

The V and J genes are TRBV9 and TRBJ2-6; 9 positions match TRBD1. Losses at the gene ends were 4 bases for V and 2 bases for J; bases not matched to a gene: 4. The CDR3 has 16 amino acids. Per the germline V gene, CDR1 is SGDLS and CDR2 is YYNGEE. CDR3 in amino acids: CASSSRQGAGANVLTF. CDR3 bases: TGTGCCAGCAGCAGCCGACAGGGGGCTGGGGCCAACGTCCTGACTTTC.